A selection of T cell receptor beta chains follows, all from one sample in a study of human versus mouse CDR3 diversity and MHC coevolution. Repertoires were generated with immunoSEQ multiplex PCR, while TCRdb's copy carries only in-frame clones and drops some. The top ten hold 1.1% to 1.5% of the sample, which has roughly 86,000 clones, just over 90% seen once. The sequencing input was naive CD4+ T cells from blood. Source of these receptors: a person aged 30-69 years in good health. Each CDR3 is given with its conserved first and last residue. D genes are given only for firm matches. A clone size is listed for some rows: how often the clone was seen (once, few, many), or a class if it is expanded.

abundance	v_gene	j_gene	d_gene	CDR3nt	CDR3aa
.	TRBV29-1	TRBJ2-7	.	TGCAGCGTTGAAGGGCCGGGAGTCTACGAGCAGTACTTC	CSVEGPGVYEQYF
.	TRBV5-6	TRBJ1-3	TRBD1	TGTGCCAGCAGCTTGGGGGGACAGGGCGTCTCTGGAAACACCATATATTTT	CASSLGGQGVSGNTIYF
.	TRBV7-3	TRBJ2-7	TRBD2	TGTGCCAGCAGCTTAATGGCGGGGGGAATCTACGAGCAGTACTTC	CASSLMAGGIYEQYF
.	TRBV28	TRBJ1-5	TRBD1	TGTGCCAGCAGCAACAGGGGGCCGAATCCTAATAGCAATCAGCCCCAGCATTTT	CASSNRGPNPNSNQPQHF
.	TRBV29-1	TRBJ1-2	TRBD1	TGCAGCGTTGATCGACAGGGATACTATGGCTACACCTTC	CSVDRQGYYGYTF
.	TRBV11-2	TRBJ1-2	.	TGTGCCAGCAGCTTAGAGGGGGCGGACTACACCTTC	CASSLEGADYTF
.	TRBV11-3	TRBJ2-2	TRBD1	TGTGCCAGCAGCCTGGACAGGGCAGACACCGGGGAGCTGTTTTTT	CASSLDRADTGELFF
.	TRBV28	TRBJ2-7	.	TGTGCCAGCACCCCCAACACCTACGAGCAGTACTTC	CASTPNTYEQYF
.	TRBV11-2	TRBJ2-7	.	TGTGCCAGCAGCTTAACTGATCGCTCCTACGAGCAGTACTTC	CASSLTDRSYEQYF
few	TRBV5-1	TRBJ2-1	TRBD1	TGCGCCAGCAGCCGCGGACAGGTCAACAATGAGCAGTTCTTC	CASSRGQVNNEQFF
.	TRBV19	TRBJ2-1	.	TGTGCCAGTAGTATAGTGGCAAGCTCCTACAATGAGCAGTTCTTC	CASSIVASSYNEQFF
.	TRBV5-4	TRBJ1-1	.	TGTGCCAGCAGCCCACAGACAGGTGGGACTGAAGCTTTCTTT	CASSPQTGGTEAFF
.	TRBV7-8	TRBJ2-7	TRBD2	TGTGCCAGCAGCCCCCTAGCGGGGGGGCAGTACTTC	CASSPLAGGQYF
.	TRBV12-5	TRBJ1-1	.	TGTGCTAGTGGATACTCAAGGAGGACTGAAGCTTTCTTT	CASGYSRRTEAFF
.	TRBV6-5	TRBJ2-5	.	TGTGCCAGCAGTTTACAAGAGACCCAGTACTTC	CASSLQETQYF
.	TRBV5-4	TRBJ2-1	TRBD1	TGTGCCAGCAGCTTCCCTCCCCGGACAGGGTACAATGAGCAGTTCTTC	CASSFPPRTGYNEQFF
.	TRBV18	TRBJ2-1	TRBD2	TGTGCCAGCTCACGTCAGACTAGCGGGAGGTACAATGAGCAGTTCTTC	CASSRQTSGRYNEQFF
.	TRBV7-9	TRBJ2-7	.	TGTGCCAGCAGCCACCCGCGGGTAACGAAGCAGTACTTC	CASSHPRVTKQYF
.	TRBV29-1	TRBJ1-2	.	TGCAGCGTTGGGAGGCTAGCTAACTATGGCTACACCTTC	CSVGRLANYGYTF
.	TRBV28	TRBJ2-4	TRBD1	TGTGCCAGCAGACGACAGGGAACAGGAGCCAAAAACATTCAGTACTTC	CASRRQGTGAKNIQYF
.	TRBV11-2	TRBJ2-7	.	TGTGCCAGCAGTCAATTACGGGGGAGCGGCGAGCAGTACTTC	CASSQLRGSGEQYF
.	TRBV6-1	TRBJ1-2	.	TGTGCCAGCAGTCAGGGGCCGACTAACTATGGCTACACCTTC	CASSQGPTNYGYTF
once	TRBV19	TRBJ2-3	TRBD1	TGTGCCAGTAGTAGGGACAGGGTCACAGATACGCAGTATTTT	CASSRDRVTDTQYF
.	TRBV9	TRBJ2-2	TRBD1	TGTGCCAGCAGCGTGGGGGGACAGGCCACCGGGGAGCTGTTTTTT	CASSVGGQATGELFF
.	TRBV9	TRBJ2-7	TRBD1	TGTGCCAGCAGCCCCGATGGGGGACAGGGCATCTACGAGCAGTACTTC	CASSPDGGQGIYEQYF
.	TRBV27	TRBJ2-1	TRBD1	TGTGCCAGCAGTCCGGGACAGGGGTTCTACAATGAGCAGTTCTTC	CASSPGQGFYNEQFF
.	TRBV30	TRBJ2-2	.	TGTGCCTGGGACCGGAGCGGCGGGGCCCTCGCCGGGGAGCTGTTTTTT	CAWDRSGGALAGELFF
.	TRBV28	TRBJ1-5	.	TGTGCCAGCAGTTTCTTGCAGGGTAGCAGTCAGCCCCAGCATTTT	CASSFLQGSSQPQHF
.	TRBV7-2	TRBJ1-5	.	TGTGCCAGCAGCTTAGGGTTGGGGGCAGGGCAGCCCCAGCATTTT	CASSLGLGAGQPQHF
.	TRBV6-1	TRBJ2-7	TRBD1	TGTGCCAGCAGTGCAGGGGGTAGGGGGCTCCGCGGGGAGCAGTACTTC	CASSAGGRGLRGEQYF
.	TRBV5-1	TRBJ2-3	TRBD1	TGCGCCAGCAGCTTGGCGGGACAGGGAACAGATACGCAGTATTTT	CASSLAGQGTDTQYF
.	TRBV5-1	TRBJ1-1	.	TGCGCCAGCAGCCGGTCGGACACTGAAGCTTTCTTT	CASSRSDTEAFF
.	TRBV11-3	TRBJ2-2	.	TGTGCCAGCAGCTTATCAGTCACCGGGGAGCTGTTTTTT	CASSLSVTGELFF
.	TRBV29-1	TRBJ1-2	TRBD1	TGCAGCGTTGTGGGGACAGGGGGCGGGGGCTACACCTTC	CSVVGTGGGGYTF
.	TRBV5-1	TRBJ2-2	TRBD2	TGCGCCAGCAGCTCCGGACTAGCGGGAAACACCGGGGAGCTGTTTTTT	CASSSGLAGNTGELFF
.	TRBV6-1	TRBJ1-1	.	TGTGCCAGCAGTTCAGGGAACATGAACACTGAAGCTTTCTTT	CASSSGNMNTEAFF
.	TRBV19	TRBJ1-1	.	TGTGCCAGTAGTATTTCCGCCAGGGTGGACACTGAAGCTTTCTTT	CASSISARVDTEAFF
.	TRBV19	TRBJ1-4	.	TGTGCCAGTAGTCCGTGGACAAGTAGTGATGAAAAACTGTTTTTT	CASSPWTSSDEKLFF
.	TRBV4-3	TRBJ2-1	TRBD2	TGCGCCAGCAGCCAAGGGGCTAGCGGGAGTTATGACAATGAGCAGTTCTTC	CASSQGASGSYDNEQFF
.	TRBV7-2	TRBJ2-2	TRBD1	TGTGCCAGCAACCCCTCGGGACAGGGAACCGGGGAGCTGTTTTTT	CASNPSGQGTGELFF
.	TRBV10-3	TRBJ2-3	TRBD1	TGTGCCATTTTACAGGGGACCAACACAGATACGCAGTATTTT	CAILQGTNTDTQYF
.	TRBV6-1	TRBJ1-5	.	TGTGCCAGCAGTGAAGCGCTAGGGGTAAATCAGCCCCAGCATTTT	CASSEALGVNQPQHF
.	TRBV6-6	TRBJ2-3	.	TGTGCCAGCAGTTACTCCCCCCAGGGAACGCAGTATTTT	CASSYSPQGTQYF
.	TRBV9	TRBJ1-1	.	TGTGCCAGCAGCGCTCTCAGGGGCCTGGCGAACACTGAAGCTTTCTTT	CASSALRGLANTEAFF
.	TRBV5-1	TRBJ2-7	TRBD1	TGCGCCAGCAGCAGGACTGGACAGGGGGCGTCTAGCGGGAATCCAAGCGAGCAGTACTTC	CASSRTGQGASSGNPSEQYF
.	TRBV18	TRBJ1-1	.	TGTGCCAGCTCACCAGTGGCCGACTACACTGAAGCTTTCTTT	CASSPVADYTEAFF
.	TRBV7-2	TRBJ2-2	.	TGTGCCAGCAGCGTGACGACAGCGAACACCGGGGAGCTGTTTTTT	CASSVTTANTGELFF
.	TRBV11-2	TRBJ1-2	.	TGTGCCAGCAGCTCGAAGCCTTATTATGGCTACACCTTC	CASSSKPYYGYTF
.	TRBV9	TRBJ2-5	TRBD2	TGTGCCAGCAGCTCCATTAGCGGGGTCAAGGGGACCCAGTACTTC	CASSSISGVKGTQYF
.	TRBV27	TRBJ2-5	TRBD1	TGTGCCAGCAGTTTATTGGGGACAGGGCAAGAGACCCAGTACTTC	CASSLLGTGQETQYF
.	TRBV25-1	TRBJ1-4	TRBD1	TGTGCCAGCAGTGCGGGACAGGGTAATGAAAAACTGTTTTTT	CASSAGQGNEKLFF